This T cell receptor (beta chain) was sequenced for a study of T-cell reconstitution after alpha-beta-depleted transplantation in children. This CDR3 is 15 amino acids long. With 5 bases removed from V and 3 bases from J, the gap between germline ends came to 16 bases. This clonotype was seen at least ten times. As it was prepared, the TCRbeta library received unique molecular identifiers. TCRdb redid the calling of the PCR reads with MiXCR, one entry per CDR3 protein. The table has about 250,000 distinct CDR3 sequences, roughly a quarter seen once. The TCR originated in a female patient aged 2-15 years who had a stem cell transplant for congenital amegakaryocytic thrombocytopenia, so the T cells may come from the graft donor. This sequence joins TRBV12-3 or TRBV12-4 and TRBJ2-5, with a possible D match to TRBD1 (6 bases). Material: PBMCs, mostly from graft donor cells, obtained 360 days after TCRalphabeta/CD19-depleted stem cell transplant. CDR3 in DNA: TGTGCCAGCAGTCGAACCTACAGGGAAGAAGAGACCCAGTACTTC. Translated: CASSRTYREEETQYF.